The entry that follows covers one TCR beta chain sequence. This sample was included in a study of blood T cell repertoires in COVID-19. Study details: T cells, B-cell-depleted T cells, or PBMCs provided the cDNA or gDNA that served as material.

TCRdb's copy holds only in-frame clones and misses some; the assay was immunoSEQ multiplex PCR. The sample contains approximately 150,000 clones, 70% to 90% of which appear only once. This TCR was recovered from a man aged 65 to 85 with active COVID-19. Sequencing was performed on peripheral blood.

The CDR3 sequence: CASTFRSNRNEQFF. CDR3 DNA: TGTGCCAGCACCTTTCGTAGTAATCGCAATGAGCAGTTCTTC. This chain uses TRBV3-1 (or the pseudogene TRBV3-2) with TRBJ2-1; no firm D call. The V end was cut by 7 bases, the J end by 6 bases, with 16 bases between. Germline CDR1 LGHDT, CDR2 YNNKEL (reference sequence). The CDR3 sequence is 14 residues long.